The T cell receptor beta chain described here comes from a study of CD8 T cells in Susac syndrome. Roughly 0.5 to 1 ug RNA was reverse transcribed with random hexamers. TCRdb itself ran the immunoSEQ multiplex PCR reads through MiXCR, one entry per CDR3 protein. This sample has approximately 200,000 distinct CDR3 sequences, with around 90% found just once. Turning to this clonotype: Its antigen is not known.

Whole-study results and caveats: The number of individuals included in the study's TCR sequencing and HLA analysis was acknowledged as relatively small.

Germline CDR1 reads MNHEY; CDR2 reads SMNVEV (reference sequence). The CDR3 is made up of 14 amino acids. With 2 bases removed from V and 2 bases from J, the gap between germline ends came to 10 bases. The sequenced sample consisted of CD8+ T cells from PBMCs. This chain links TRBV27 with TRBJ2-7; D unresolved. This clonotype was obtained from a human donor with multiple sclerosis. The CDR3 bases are TGTGCCAGCAGTTTAGCAAGTCAGGCCTACGAGCAGTACTTC. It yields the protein CASSLASQAYEQYF.